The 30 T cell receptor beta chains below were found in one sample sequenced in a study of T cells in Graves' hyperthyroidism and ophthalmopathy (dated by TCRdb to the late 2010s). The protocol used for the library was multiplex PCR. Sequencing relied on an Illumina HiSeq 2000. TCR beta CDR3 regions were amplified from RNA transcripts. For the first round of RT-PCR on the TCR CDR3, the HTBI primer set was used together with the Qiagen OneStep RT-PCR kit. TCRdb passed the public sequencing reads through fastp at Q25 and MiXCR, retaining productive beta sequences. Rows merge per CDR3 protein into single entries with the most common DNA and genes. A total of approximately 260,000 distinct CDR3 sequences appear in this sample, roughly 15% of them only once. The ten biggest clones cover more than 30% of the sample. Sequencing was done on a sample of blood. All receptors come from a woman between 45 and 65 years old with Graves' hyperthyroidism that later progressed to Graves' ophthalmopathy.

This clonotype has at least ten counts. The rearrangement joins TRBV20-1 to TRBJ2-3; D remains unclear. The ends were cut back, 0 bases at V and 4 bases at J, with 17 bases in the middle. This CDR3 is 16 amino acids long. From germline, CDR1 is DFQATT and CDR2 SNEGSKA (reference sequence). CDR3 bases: TGCAGTGCTAGAGATCAACTCAGGCTCGGAGCAGATACGCAGTATTTT. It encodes CSARDQLRLGADTQYF.

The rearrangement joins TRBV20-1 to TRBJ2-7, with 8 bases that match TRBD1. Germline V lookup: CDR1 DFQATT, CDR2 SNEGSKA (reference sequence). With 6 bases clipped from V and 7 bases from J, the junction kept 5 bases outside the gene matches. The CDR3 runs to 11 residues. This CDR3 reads CSANRGKEQYF. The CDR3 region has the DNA TGCAGTGCAAACAGGGGGAAGGAGCAGTACTTC.

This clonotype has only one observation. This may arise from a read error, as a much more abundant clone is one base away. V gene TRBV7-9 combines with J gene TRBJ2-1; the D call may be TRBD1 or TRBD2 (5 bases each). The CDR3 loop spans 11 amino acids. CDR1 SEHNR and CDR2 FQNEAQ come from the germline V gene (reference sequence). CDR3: CASSPLGEQSF. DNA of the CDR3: TGTGCCAGCAGCCCATTGGGGGAGCAGTCCTTC.

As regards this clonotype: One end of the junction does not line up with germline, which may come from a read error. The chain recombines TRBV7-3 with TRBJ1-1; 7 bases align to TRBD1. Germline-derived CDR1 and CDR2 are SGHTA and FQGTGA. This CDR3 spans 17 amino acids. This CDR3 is CASSSNPRGDVGTKAFF. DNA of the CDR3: TGTGCCAGCAGCTCCAACCCCAGGGGGGACGTCGGCACTAAAGCTTTCTTT.

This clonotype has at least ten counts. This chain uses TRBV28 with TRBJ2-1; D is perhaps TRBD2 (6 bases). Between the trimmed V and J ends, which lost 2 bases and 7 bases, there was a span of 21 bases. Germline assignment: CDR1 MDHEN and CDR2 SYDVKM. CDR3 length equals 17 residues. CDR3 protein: CASSLPLVGEARNEQFF. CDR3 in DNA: TGTGCCAGCAGTTTACCCCTCGTGGGGGAGGCGAGGAATGAGCAGTTCTTC.

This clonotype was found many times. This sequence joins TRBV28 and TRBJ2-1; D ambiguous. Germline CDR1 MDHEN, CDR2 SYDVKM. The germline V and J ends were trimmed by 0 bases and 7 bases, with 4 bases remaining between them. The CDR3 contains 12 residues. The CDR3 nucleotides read TGTGCCAGCAGTTTATGGGTGAATGAGCAGTTCTTC. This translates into CASSLWVNEQFF.

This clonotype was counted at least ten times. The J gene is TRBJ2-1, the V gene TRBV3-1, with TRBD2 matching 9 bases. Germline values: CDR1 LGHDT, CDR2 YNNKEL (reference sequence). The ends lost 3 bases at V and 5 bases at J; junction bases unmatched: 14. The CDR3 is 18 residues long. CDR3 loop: CASSHFGQAGGMNNEQFF. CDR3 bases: TGTGCCAGCAGCCACTTCGGTCAGGCGGGAGGGATGAACAATGAGCAGTTCTTC.

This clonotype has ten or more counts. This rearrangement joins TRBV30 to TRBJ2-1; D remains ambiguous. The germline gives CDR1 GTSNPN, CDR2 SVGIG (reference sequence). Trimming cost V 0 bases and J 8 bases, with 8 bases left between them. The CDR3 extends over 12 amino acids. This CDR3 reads CAWSVSGDEQFF. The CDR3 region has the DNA TGTGCCTGGAGTGTAAGTGGCGATGAGCAGTTCTTC.

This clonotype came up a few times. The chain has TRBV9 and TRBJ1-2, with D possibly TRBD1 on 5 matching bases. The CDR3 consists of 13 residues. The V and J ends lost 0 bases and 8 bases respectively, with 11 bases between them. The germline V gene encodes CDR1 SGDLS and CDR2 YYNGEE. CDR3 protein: CASSVAGAGGYTF. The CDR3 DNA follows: TGTGCCAGCAGCGTAGCCGGGGCTGGCGGCTACACCTTC.

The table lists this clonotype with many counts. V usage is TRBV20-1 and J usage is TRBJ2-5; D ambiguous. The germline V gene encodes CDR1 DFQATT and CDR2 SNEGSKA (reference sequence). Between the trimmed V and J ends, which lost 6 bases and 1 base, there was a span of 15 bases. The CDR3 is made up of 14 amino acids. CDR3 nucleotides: TGCAGTGCCCTTTCCTTGTTACTCCAAGAGACCCAGTACTTC. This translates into CSALSLLLQETQYF.

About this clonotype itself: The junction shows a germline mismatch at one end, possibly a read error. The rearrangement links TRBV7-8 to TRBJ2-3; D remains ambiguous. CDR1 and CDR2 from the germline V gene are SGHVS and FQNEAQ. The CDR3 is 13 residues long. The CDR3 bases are TGTGCCAACAGCTTGGCCGGCTTTTATACGCAGTATTTT. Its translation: CANSLAGFYTQYF.

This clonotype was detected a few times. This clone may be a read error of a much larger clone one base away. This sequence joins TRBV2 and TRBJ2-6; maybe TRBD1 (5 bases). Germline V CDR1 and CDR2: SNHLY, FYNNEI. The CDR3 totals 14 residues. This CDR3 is CASSDDAGANVPTF. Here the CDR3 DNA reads TGTGCCAGCAGTGATGATGCTGGGGCCAACGTCCCGACTTTC.

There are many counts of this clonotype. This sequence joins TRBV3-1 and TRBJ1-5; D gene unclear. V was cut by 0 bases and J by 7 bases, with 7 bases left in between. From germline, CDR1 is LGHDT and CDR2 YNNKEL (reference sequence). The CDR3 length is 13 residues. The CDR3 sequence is CASSQDRKQPQHF. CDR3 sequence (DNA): TGTGCCAGCAGCCAAGACCGGAAGCAGCCCCAGCATTTT.

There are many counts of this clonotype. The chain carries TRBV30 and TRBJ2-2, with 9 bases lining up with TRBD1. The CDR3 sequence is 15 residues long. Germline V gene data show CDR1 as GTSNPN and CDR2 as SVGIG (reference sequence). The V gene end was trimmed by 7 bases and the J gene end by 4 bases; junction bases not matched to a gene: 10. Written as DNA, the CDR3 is TGTGCCTTGAAGTACCGGGACAGGGCCACCGGGGAGCTGTTTTTT. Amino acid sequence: CALKYRDRATGELFF. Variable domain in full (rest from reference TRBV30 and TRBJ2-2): SQTIHQWPATLVQPVGSPLSLECTVEGTSNPNLYWYRQAAGRGLQLLFYSVGIGQISSEVPQNLSASRPQDRQFILSSKKLLLSDSGFYLCALKYRDRATGELFFGEGSRLTVL.

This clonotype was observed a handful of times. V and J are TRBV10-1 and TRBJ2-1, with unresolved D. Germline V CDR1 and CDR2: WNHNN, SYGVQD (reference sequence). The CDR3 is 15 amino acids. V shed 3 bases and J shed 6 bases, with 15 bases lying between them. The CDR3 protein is CASSEDLRPANEQFF. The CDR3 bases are TGCGCCAGCAGTGAAGACTTACGACCGGCCAATGAGCAGTTCTTC.

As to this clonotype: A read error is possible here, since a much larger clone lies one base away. CDR3 loop: CASSGDMTGAFF. The CDR3 nucleotides read TGTGCCAGCAGCGGAGATATGACTGGAGCTTTCTTT. The rearrangement joins TRBV5-6 to TRBJ1-1; D remains ambiguous. Germline lookup yields CDR1 SGHDT and CDR2 YYEEEE. This CDR3 spans 12 amino acids.

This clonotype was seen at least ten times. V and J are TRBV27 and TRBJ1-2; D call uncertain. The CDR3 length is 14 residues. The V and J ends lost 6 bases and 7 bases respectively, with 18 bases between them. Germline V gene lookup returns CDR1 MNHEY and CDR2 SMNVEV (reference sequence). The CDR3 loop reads CASRLGPGQGGYTF. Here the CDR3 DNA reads TGTGCCAGCAGGCTAGGACCGGGCCAAGGTGGCTACACCTTC.

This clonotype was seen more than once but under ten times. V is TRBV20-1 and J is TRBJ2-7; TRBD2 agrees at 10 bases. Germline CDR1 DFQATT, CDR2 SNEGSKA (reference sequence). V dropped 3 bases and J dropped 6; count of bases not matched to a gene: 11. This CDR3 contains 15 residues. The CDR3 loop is CSASGPSGSGCEQYF. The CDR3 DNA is TGCAGTGCTAGCGGTCCTAGCGGGAGTGGATGCGAGCAGTACTTC.

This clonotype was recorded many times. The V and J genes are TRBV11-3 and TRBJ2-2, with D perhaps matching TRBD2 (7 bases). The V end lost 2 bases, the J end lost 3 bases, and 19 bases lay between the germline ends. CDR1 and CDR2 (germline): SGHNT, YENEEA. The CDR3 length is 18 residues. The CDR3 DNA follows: TGTGCCAGCAGCTTAAATTGGTTCCGGGGGGCGGACACCGGGGAGCTGTTTTTT. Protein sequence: CASSLNWFRGADTGELFF. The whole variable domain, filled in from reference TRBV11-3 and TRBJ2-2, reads EAGVVQSPRYKIIEKKQPVAFWCNPISGHNTLYWYLQNLGQGPELLIRYENEEAVDDSQLPKDRFSAERLKGVDSTLKIQPAELGDSAVYLCASSLNWFRGADTGELFFGEGSRLTVL.

CDR3 nucleotides: TGTGCCAGCATGGGAGGGCGGGGGTCGTATGGCTACACCTTC. Protein sequence: CASMGGRGSYGYTF. The genes are TRBV28 and TRBJ1-2; D might be TRBD1 (5 bases). This CDR3 is 14 amino acids long. With 7 bases removed from V and 5 bases from J, the gap between germline ends came to 17 bases. Germline V gives CDR1 MDHEN, CDR2 SYDVKM.

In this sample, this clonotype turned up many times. This CDR3 is CASSPRGTGVIDEQYF. Here the CDR3 DNA reads TGTGCCAGCAGCCCAAGAGGGACGGGAGTTATAGACGAGCAGTACTTC. The rearrangement joins TRBV7-9 to TRBJ2-7; tentatively, D is TRBD2 (6 bases). V was shortened by 5 bases and J by 5 bases, with 22 bases between the two germline ends. Germline lookup yields CDR1 SEHNR and CDR2 FQNEAQ (reference sequence). The length of the CDR3 is 16 residues. The full variable domain, completed using reference TRBV7-9 and TRBJ2-7, is DTGVSQNPRHKITKRGQNVTFRCDPISEHNRLYWYRQTLGQGPEFLTYFQNEAQLEKSRLLSDRFSAERPKGSFSTLEIQRTEQGDSAMYLCASSPRGTGVIDEQYFGPGTRLTVT.

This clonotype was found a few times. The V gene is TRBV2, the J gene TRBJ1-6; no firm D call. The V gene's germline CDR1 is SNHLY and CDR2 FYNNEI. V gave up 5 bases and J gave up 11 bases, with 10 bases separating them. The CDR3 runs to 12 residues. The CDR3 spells CASSRRGTPLHF. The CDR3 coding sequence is TGTGCCAGCAGTCGACGAGGGACACCCCTCCACTTT.

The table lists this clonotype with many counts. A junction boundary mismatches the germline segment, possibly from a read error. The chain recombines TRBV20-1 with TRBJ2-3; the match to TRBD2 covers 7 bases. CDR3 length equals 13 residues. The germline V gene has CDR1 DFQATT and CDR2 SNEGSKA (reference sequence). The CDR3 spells CSPSGTSTDTQYF. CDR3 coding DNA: TGCAGTCCTAGCGGAACTAGCACAGATACGCAGTATTTT.

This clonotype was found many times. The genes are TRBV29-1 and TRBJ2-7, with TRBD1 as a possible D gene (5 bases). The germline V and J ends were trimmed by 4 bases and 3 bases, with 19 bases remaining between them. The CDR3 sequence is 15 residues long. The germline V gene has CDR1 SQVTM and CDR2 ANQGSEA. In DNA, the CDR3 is TGCAGCGTTGGTAAGGGGTTCAAAAACTACTACGAGCAGTACTTC. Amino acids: CSVGKGFKNYYEQYF.

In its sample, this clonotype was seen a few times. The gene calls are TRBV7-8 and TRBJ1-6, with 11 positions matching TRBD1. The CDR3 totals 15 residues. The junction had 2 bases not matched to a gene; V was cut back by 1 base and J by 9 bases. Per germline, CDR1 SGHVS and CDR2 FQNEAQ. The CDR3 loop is CASSLVGTGGSPLHF. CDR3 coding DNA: TGTGCCAGCAGCTTAGTCGGGACAGGGGGTTCACCCCTCCACTTT.

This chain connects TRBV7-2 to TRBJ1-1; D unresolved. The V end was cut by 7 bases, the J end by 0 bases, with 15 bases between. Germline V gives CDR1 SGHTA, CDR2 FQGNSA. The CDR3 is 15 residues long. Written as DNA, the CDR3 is TGTGCCAGCAACGTTATTGGGCGTATGAACACTGAAGCTTTCTTT. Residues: CASNVIGRMNTEAFF.

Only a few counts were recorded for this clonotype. CDR3 in amino acids: CASSGRSYNEQFF. CDR3 in DNA: TGTGCCAGTAGCGGGAGGTCCTACAATGAGCAGTTCTTC. The V and J genes are TRBV19 and TRBJ2-1; 7 bases line up with TRBD2. The CDR3 has 13 residues. Trimming removed 6 bases from V and 1 base from J; junction bases left unmatched: 0. Germline V gives CDR1 LNHDA, CDR2 SQIVND (reference sequence).

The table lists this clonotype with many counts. The CDR3 DNA reads as TGTGCCAGCAGCCGCAGGGGGCACACTGAAGCTTTCTTT. It yields the protein CASSRRGHTEAFF. The chain employs TRBV3-1 and TRBJ1-1; 8 nucleotides match TRBD1. Germline CDR1 and CDR2: LGHDT and YNNKEL (reference sequence). CDR3 length equals 13 residues. The J segment lost 3 bases and the V segment lost 4 bases, leaving 1 base of the junction unmatched. The full variable domain, completed using reference TRBV3-1 and TRBJ1-1, is DTAVSQTPKYLVTQMGNDKSIKCEQNLGHDTMYWYKQDSKKFLKIMFSYNNKELIINETVPNRFSPKSPDKAHLNLHINSLELGDSAVYFCASSRRGHTEAFFGQGTRLTVV.

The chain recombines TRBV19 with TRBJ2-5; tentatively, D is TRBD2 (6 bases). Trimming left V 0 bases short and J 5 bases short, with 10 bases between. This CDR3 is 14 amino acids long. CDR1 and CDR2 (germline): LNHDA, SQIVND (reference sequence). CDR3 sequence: CASSIDRLGETQYF. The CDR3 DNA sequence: TGTGCCAGTAGTATAGATCGACTAGGGGAGACCCAGTACTTC.

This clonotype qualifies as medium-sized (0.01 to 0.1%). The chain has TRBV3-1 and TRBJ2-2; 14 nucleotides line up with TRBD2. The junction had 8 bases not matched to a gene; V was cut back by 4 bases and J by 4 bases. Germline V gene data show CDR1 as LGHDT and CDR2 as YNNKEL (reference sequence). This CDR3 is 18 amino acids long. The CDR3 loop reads CASSPSRLAGGRTGELFF. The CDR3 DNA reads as TGTGCCAGCAGCCCATCCCGACTAGCGGGAGGGCGCACCGGGGAGCTGTTTTTT.